Shown below are 2 T cell receptor beta chains from a single sample sequenced in a study of cytomegalovirus exposure and HLA in healthy donors. PCR primers comprised 60 Vbeta and 13 Jbeta primers. Method: immunoSEQ multiplex PCR; TCRdb's copy keeps in-frame clones and lacks some. The table lists about 120,000 clones, around 77% of them singletons. The sample taken for sequencing was PBMCs. The receptors were gathered from a man in his forties in good health and CMV-seropositive.

This sequence joins TRBV4-1 and TRBJ1-2; TRBD1 agrees at 11 bases. Germline V gene lookup returns CDR1 MGHRA and CDR2 YSYEKL. There are 16 residues in the CDR3. V shed 1 base, J shed 4 bases, and the junction held 5 bases outside the gene matches. CDR3: CASSQAGTGGRYGYTF. CDR3 nucleotides: TGCGCCAGCAGCCAAGCCGGGACAGGGGGACGCTATGGCTACACCTTC.

The rearrangement links TRBV28 to TRBJ2-7; D is unresolved. V gave up 6 bases and J gave up 2 bases, with 14 bases separating them. The V gene's germline CDR1 is MDHEN and CDR2 SYDVKM. This CDR3 has 14 residues. The CDR3 here is CASRRSPNTYEQYF. The CDR3 DNA sequence: TGTGCCAGCAGGAGATCGCCAAATACCTACGAGCAGTACTTC. The full variable domain, in which reference TRBV28 and TRBJ2-7 provide the parts outside the CDR3, is DVKVTQSSRYLVKRTGEKVFLECVQDMDHENMFWYRQDPGLGLRLIYFSYDVKMKEKGDIPEGYSVSREKKERFSLILESASTNQTSMYLCASRRSPNTYEQYFGPGTRLTVT.